This T cell receptor (beta chain) is from a study of blood T cell repertoires in COVID-19. Across the whole study: The United States, Italy and Spain were the sources of the acute and convalescent COVID-19 samples. Sample material is recorded as cDNA or gDNA derived from T cells, B-cell-depleted T cells, or PBMCs.

Under the authors' procedure: Amplifying reference gene primers gave estimates of nucleated cell counts. TCRdb keeps only in-frame clones here, not all; method: immunoSEQ multiplex PCR. Clone size and the V and J calls come from that table; the DNA yielded D and trimming. The table lists 170,000 or so clones, over 90% of them singletons. This CDR3 comprises 13 residues. V is TRBV21-1 and J is TRBJ2-1; no check of the table's D call, TRBD1, against the DNA was made. TRBV21-1 is assigned pseudogene status. Source material: peripheral blood. The receptor's source is a middle-aged man with acute or convalescent COVID-19. CDR3 loop: CASSISSYNEQFF. CDR3 in DNA: TGTGCCAGCAGCATCAGCTCCTACAATGAGCAGTTCTTC.